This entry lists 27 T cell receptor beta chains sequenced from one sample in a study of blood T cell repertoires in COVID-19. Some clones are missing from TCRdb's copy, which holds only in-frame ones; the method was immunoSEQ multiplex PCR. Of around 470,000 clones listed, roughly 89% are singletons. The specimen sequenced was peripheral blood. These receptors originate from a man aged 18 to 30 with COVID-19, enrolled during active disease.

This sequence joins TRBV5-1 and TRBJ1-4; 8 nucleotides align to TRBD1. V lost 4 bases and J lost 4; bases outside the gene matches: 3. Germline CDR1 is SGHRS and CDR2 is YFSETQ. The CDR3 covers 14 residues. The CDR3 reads CASSVGQVNEKLFF. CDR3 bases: TGCGCCAGCAGCGTGGGACAGGTTAATGAAAAACTGTTTTTT.

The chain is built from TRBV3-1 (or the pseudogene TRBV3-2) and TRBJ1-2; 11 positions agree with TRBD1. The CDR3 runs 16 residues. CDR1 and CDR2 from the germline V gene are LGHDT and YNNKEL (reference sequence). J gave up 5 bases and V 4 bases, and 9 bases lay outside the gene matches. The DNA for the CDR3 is TGTGCCAGCAGCCCCCGGGACAGGGGGGTGCGATATGGCTACACCTTC. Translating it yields CASSPRDRGVRYGYTF.

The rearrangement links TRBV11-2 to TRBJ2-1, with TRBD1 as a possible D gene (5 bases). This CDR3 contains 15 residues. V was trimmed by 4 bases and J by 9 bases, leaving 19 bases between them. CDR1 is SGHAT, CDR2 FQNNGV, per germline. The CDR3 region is CASSSYSGARGEQFF. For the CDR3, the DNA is TGTGCCAGCAGCTCCTATAGTGGGGCCAGAGGTGAGCAGTTCTTC.

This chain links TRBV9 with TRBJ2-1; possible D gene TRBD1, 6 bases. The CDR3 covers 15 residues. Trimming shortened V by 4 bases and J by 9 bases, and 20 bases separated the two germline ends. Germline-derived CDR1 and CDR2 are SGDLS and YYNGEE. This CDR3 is CASSPSRGPPGEQFF. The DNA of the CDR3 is TGTGCCAGCAGCCCAAGCAGGGGCCCTCCGGGTGAGCAGTTCTTC.

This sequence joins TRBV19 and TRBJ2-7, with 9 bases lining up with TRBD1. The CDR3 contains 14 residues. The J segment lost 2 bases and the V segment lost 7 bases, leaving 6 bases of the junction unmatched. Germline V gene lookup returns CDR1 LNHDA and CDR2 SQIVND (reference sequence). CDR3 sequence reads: CASTPGQGTYEQYF. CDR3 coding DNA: TGTGCCAGTACCCCGGGACAGGGTACCTACGAGCAGTACTTC. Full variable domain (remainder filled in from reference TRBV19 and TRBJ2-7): DGGITQSPKYLFRKEGQNVTLSCEQNLNHDAMYWYRQDPGQGLRLIYYSQIVNDFQKGDIAEGYSVSREKKESFPLTVTSAQKNPTAFYLCASTPGQGTYEQYFGPGTRLTVT.

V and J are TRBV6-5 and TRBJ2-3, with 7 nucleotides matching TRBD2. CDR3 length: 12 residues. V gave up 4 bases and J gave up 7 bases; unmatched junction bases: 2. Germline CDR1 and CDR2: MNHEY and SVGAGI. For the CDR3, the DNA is TGTGCCAGCAGTTCGGGGGGTCATACGCAGTATTTT. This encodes CASSSGGHTQYF.

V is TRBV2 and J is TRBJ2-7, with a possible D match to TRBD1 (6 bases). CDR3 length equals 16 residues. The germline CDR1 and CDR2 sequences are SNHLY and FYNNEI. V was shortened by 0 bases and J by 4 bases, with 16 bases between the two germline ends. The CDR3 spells CASSEALINRDYEQYF. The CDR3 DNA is TGTGCCAGCAGTGAAGCGCTTATTAACAGGGATTACGAGCAGTACTTC.

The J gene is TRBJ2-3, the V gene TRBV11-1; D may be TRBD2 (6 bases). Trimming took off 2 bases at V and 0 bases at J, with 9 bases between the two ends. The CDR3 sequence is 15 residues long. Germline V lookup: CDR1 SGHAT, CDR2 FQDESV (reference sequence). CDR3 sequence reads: CASSLREWSTDTQYF. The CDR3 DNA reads TGTGCCAGCAGCTTACGGGAGTGGAGCACAGATACGCAGTATTTT.

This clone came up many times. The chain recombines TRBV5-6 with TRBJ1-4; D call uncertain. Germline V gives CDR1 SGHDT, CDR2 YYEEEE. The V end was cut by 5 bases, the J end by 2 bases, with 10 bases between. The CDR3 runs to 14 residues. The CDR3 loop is CASSPWATNEKLFF. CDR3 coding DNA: TGTGCCAGCAGTCCTTGGGCTACTAATGAAAAACTGTTTTTT. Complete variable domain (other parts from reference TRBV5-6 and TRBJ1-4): DAGVTQSPTHLIKTRGQQVTLRCSPKSGHDTVSWYQQALGQGPQFIFQYYEEEERQRGNFPDRFSGHQFPNYSSELNVNALLLGDSALYLCASSPWATNEKLFFGSGTQLSVL.

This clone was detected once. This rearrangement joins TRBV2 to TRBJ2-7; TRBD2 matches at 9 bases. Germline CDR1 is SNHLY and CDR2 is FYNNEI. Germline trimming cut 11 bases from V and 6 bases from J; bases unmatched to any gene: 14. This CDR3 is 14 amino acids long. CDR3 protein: CALTKAGGPAEQYF. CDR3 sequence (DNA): TGTGCCCTAACGAAGGCGGGAGGGCCGGCCGAGCAGTACTTC.

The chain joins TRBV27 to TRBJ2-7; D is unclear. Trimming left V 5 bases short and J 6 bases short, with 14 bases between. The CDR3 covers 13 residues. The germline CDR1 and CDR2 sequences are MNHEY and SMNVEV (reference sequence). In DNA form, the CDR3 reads TGTGCCAGCAGTGACAATGGGCCTGGCGAGCAGTACTTC. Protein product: CASSDNGPGEQYF.

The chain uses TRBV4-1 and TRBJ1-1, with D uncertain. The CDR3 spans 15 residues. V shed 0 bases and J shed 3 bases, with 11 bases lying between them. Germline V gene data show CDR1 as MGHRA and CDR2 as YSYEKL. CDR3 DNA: TGCGCCAGCAGCCAAGATGCGGGTGTTTACACTGAAGCTTTCTTT. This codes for CASSQDAGVYTEAFF.

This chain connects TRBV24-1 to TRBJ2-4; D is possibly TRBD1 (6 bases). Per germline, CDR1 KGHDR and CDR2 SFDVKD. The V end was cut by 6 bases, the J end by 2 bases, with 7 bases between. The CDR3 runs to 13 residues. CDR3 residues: CATSTGPKNIQYF. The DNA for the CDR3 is TGTGCCACCAGTACAGGGCCCAAAAACATTCAGTACTTC.

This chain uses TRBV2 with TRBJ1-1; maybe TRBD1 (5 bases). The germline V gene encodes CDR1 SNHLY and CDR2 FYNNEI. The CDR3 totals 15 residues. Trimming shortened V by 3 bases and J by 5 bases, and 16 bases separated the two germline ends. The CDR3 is CASSDEAGGRTEAFF. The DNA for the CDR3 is TGTGCCAGCAGTGATGAGGCCGGGGGGAGGACTGAAGCTTTCTTT. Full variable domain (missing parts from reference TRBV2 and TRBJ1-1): EPEVTQTPSHQVTQMGQEVILRCVPISNHLYFYWYRQILGQKVEFLVSFYNNEISEKSEIFDDQFSVERPDGSNFTLKIRSTKLEDSAMYFCASSDEAGGRTEAFFGQGTRLTVV.

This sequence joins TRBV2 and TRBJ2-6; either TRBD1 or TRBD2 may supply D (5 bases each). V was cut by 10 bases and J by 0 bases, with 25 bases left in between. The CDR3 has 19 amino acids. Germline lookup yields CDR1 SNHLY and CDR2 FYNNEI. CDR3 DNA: TGTGCCACCAGGGTTATGTCGCCTAGCCCCCGCTCTGGGGCCAACGTCCTGACTTTC. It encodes CATRVMSPSPRSGANVLTF. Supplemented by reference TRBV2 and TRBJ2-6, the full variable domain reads EPEVTQTPSHQVTQMGQEVILRCVPISNHLYFYWYRQILGQKVEFLVSFYNNEISEKSEIFDDQFSVERPDGSNFTLKIRSTKLEDSAMYFCATRVMSPSPRSGANVLTFGAGSRLTVL.

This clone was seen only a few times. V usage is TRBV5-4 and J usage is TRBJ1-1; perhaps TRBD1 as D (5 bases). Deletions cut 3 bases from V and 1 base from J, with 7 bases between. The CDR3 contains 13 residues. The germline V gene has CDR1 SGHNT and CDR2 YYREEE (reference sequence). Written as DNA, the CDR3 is TGTGCCAGCAGCTCAGGGCAGAACACTGAAGCTTTCTTT. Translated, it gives CASSSGQNTEAFF. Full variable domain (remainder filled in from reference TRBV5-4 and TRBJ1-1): ETGVTQSPTHLIKTRGQQVTLRCSSQSGHNTVSWYQQALGQGPQFIFQYYREEENGRGNFPPRFSGLQFPNYSSELNVNALELDDSALYLCASSSGQNTEAFFGQGTRLTVV.

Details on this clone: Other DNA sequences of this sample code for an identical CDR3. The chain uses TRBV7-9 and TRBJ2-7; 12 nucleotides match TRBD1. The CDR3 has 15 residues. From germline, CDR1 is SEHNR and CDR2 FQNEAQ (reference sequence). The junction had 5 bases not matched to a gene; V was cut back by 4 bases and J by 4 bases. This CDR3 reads CASSSPGQGAYEQYF. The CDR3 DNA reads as TGTGCCAGCAGCTCCCCGGGACAGGGGGCTTACGAGCAGTACTTC.

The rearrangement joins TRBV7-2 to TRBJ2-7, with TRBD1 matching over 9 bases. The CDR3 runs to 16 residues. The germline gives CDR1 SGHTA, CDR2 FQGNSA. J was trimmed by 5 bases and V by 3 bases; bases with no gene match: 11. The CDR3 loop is CASSFVSGTGNHEQYF. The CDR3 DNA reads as TGTGCCAGCAGCTTCGTCTCCGGGACAGGGAACCACGAGCAGTACTTC.

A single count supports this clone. CDR3 sequence: CSVEPSGRAHSYNEQFF. In DNA, the CDR3 is TGCAGCGTTGAACCTAGCGGGAGAGCACACTCCTACAATGAGCAGTTCTTC. The rearrangement links TRBV29-1 to TRBJ2-1, with TRBD2 identical over 10 bases. Trimming cost V 2 bases and J 0 bases; bases outside gene matches: 7. Per germline, CDR1 SQVTM and CDR2 ANQGSEA. This CDR3 comprises 17 residues.

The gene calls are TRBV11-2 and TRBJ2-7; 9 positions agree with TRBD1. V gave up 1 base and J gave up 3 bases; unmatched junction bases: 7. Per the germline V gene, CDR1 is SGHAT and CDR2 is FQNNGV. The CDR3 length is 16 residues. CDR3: CASSLGRTGVNYEQYF. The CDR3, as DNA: TGTGCCAGCAGCTTAGGTAGGACAGGGGTTAACTACGAGCAGTACTTC.

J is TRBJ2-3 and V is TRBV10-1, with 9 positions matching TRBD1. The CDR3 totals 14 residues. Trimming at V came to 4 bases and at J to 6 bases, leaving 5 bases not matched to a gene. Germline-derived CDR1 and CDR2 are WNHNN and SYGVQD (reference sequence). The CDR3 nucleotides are TGCGCCAGCAGTGGTGGGACAGGGAGCGATACGCAGTATTTT. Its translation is CASSGGTGSDTQYF.

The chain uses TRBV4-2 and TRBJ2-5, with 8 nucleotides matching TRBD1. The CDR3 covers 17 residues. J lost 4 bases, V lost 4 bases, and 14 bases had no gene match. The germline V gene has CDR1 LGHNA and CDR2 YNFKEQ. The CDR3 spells CASSPRGPGTGGETQYF. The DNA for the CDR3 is TGTGCCAGCAGCCCCCGCGGCCCCGGGACAGGTGGAGAGACCCAGTACTTC.

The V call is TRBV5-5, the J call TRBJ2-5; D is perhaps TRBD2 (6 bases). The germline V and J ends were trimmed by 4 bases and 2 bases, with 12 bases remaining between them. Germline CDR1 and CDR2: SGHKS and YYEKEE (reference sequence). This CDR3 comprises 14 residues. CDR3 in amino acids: CASSGGAVQETQYF. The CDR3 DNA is TGTGCCAGCAGCGGCGGGGCAGTACAAGAGACCCAGTACTTC.

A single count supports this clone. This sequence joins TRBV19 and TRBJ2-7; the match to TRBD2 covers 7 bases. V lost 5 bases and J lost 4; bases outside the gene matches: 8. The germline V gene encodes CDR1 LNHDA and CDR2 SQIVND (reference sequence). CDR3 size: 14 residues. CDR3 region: CASSGGTNQYEQYF. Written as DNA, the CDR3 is TGTGCCAGTAGTGGTGGGACTAACCAATACGAGCAGTACTTC.

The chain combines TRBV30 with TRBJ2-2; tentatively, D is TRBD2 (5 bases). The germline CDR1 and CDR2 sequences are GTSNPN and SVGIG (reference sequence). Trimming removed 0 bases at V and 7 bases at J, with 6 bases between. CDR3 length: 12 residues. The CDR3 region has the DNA TGTGCCTGGAGTGTCGGAGGCGGGGAGCTGTTTTTT. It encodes CAWSVGGGELFF.

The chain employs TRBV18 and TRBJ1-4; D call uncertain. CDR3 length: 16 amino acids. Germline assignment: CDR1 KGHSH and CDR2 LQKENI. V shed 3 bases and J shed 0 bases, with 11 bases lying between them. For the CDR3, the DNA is TGTGCCAGCTCACCCAGAAGCGGTGCAACTAATGAAAAACTGTTTTTT. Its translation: CASSPRSGATNEKLFF.

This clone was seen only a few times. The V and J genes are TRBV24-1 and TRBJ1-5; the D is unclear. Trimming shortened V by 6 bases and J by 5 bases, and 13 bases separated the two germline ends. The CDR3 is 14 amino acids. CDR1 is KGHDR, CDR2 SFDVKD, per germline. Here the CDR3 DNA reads TGTGCCACCAGTATGGCAGGCCTTGATCAGCCCCAGCATTTT. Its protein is CATSMAGLDQPQHF.